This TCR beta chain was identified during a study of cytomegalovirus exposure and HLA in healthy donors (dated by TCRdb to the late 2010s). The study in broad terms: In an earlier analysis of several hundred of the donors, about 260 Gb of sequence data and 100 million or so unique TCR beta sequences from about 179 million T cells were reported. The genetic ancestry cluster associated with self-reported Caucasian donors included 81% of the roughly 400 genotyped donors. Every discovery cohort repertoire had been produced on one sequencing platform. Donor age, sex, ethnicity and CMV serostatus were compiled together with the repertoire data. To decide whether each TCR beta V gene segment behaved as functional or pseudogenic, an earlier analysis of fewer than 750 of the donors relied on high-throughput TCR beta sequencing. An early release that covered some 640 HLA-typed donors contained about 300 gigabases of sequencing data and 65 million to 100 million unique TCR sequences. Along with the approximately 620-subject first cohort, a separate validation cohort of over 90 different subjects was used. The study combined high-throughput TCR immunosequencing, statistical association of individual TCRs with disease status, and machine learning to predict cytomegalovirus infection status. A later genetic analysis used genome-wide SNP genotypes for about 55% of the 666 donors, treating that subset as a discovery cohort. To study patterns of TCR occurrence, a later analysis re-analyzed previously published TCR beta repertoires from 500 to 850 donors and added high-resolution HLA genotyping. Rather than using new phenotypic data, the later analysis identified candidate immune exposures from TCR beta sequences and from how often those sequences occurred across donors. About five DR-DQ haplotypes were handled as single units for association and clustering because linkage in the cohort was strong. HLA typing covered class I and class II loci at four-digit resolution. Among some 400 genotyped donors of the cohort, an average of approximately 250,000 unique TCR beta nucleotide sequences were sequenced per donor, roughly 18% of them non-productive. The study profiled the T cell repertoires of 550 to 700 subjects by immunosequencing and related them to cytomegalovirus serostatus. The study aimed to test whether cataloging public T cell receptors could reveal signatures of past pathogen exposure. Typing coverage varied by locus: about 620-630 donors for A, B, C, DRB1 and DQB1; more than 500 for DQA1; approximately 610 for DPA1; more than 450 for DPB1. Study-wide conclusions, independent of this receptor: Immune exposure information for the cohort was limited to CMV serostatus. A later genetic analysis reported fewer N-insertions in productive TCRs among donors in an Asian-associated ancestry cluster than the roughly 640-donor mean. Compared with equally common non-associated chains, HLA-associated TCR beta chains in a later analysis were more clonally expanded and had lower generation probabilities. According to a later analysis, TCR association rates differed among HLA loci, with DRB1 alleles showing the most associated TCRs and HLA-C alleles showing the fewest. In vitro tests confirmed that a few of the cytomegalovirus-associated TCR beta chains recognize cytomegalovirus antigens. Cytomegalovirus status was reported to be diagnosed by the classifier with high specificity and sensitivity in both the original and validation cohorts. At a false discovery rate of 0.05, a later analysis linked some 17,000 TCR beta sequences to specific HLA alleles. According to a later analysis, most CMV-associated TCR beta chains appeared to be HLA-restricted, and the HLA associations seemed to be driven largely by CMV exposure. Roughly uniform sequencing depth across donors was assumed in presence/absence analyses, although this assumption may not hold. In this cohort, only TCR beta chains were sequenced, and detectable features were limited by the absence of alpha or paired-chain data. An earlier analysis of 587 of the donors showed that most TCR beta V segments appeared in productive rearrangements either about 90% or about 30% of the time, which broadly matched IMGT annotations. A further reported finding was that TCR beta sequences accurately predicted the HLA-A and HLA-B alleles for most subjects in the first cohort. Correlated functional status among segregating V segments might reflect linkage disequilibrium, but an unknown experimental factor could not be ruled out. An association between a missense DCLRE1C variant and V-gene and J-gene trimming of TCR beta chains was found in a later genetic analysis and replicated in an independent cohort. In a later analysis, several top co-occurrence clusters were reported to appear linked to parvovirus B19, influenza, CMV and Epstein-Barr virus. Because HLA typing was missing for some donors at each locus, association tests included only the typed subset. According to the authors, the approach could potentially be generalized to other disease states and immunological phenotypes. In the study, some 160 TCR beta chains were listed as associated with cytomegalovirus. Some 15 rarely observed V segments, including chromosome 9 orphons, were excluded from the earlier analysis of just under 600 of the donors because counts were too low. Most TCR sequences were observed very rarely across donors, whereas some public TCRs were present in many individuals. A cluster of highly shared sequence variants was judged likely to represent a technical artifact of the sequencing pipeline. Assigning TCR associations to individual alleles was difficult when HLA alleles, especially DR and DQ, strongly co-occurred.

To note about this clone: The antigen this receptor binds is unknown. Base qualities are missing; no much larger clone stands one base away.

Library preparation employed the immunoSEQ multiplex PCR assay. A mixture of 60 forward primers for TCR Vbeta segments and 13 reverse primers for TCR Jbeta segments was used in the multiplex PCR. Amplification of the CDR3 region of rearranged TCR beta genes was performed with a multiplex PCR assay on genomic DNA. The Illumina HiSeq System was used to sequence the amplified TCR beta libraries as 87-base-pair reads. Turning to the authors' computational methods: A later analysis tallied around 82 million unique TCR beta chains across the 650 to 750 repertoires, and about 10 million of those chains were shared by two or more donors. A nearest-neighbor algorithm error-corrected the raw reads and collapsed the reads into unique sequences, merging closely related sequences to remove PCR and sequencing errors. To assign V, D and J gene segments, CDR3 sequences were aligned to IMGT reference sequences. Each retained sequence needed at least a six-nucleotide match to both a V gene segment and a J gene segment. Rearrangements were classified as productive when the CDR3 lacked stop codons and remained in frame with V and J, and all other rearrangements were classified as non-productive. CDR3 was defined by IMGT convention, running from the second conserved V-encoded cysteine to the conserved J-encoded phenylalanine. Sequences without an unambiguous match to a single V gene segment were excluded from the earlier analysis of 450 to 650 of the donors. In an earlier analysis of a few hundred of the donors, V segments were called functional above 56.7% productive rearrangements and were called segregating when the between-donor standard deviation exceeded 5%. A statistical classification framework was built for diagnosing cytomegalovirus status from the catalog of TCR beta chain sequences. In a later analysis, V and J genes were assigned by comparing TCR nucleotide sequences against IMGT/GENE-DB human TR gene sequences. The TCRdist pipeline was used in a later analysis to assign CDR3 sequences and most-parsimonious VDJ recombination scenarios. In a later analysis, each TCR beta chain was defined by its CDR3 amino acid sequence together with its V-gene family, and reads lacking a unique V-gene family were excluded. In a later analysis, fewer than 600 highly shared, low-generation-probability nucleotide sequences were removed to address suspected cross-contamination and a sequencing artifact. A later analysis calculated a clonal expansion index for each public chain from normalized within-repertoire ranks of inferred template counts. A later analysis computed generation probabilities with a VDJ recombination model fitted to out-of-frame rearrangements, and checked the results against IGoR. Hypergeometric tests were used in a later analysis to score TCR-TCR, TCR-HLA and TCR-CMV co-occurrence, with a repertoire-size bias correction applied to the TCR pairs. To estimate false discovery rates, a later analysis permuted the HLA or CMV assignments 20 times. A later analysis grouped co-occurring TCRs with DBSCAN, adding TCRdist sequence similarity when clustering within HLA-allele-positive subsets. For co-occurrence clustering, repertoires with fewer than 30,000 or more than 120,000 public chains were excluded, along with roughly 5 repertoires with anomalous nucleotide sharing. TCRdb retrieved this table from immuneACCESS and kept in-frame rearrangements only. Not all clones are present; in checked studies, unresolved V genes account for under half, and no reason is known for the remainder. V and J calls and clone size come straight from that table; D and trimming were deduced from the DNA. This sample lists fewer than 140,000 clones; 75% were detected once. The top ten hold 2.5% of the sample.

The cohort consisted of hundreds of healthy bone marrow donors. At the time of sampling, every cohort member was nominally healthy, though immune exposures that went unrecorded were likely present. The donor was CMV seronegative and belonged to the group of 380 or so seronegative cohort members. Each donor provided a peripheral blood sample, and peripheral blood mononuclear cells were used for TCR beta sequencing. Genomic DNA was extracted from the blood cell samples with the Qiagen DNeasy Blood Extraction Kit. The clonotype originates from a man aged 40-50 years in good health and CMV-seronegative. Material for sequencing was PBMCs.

This receptor has the CDR3 CASSLGGYPEAFF. Read as DNA, the sequence is TGTGCCAGCAGCCTAGGGGGCTACCCTGAAGCTTTCTTT. This receptor chain uses TRBV7-2 and TRBJ1-1, with TRBD1 identical over 7 junction bases. The germline V gene encodes CDR1 SGHTA and CDR2 FQGNSA. Its CDR3 holds 13 amino acids, cysteine through phenylalanine. Only CDR3 DNA remains: 39 bases, in frame from the first base. The V end gives up 5 bases and the J end 6 bases, leaving 6 bases in the junction not matched to a gene.